Listed below are T cell receptor beta chains from one sample, sequenced in a study of shared T cell receptors in the human thymus. Sequencing was performed with immunoSEQ multiplex PCR; in TCRdb, only in-frame clones are kept and a portion is missing. Here the sample spans fewer than 700,000 clones, approximately 87% being singletons. The sample also formed part of further work on human thymus T cells.

The source material was thymocytes. The receptors stem from a boy under two years old with a congenital heart defect. CDR3s include the opening cysteine and the closing phenylalanine or tryptophan. The D gene is left open where the match is weak. Some rows mark clone size as missing; the rest say once, few, many or name a class of expanded clone.

d_call j_call cdr3_length clone_size v_call cdr3_nt cdr3_aa
TRBD2 TRBJ2-5 19 NA TRBV6-1 TGTGCCAGCAGGGAAGCCGGGAGGTTAGCGGGAGGAACACAAGAGACCCAGTACTTC CASREAGRLAGGTQETQYF
TRBD1 TRBJ1-1 15 few TRBV14 TGTGCCAGTACCACAGGGGGCACAATGAACACTGAAGCTTTCTTT CASTTGGTMNTEAFF
NA TRBJ1-1 11 NA TRBV6-1 TGTGCCAGCAGGAGGGCGCCTGAAGCTTTCTTT CASRRAPEAFF
TRBD1 TRBJ1-4 16 NA TRBV14 TGTGCCAGCAGCCAAGCCAGACAGGGGACCAATGAAAAACTGTTTTTT CASSQARQGTNEKLFF
TRBD1 TRBJ2-3 15 NA TRBV19 TGTGCCAGTAGGTCGGACAGGCCATGCACAGATACGCAGTATTTT CASRSDRPCTDTQYF
NA TRBJ1-1 15 once TRBV19 TGTGCCAGTAGTGTGGGGGGGAAGATGAACACTGAAGCTTTCTTT CASSVGGKMNTEAFF
NA TRBJ2-1 14 NA TRBV28 TGTGCCAGCAGTTTGGGTCAGGGGAGCAATGAGCAGTTCTTC CASSLGQGSNEQFF
TRBD2 TRBJ2-1 15 NA TRBV7-2 TGTGCCAGCAGCTTAGCGGGAGGGCCTGGGGATGAGCAGTTCTTC CASSLAGGPGDEQFF
NA TRBJ1-4 15 NA TRBV27 TGTGCCAGCAGTTTATCGATGGGGCCCCCTGAAAAACTGTTTTTT CASSLSMGPPEKLFF
NA TRBJ1-1 16 NA TRBV19 TGTGCCAGTAGTATAGACCCAAAGAGGGTGAACACTGAAGCTTTCTTT CASSIDPKRVNTEAFF
TRBD1 TRBJ2-6 18 NA TRBV7-9 TGTGCCAGCAGCTTAGGAGGGACAGTCGTCTCTGGGGCCAACGTCCTGACTTTC CASSLGGTVVSGANVLTF
NA TRBJ2-7 18 once TRBV21-1 TGTGCCAGCAGCATAGAGGCTAGCGGAGTGAGGGGCTCCTACGAGCAGTACTTC CASSIEASGVRGSYEQYF
TRBD2 TRBJ2-3 14 NA TRBV6-1 TGTGCCAGCAATCCGACTAGCGGCACAGATACGCAGTATTTT CASNPTSGTDTQYF
NA TRBJ2-2 13 NA TRBV28 TGTGCCAGCAGTCCTAGTCCCACCGGGGAGCTGTTTTTT CASSPSPTGELFF
NA TRBJ2-4 14 once TRBV7-2 TGTGCCAGCAGTCCACCGCGACAGCGTCACATTCAGTACTTC CASSPPRQRHIQYF
TRBD2 TRBJ2-7 16 NA TRBV4-1 TGCGCCAGCAGCCAAGTACGCGGGGGTCTCCCCCACGAGCAGTACTTC CASSQVRGGLPHEQYF
TRBD1 TRBJ2-2 15 NA TRBV28 TGTGCCAGCAGTTCCCAGGGGGAAATCACCGGGGAGCTGTTTTTT CASSSQGEITGELFF
TRBD1 TRBJ1-4 17 NA TRBV19 TGTGCCAGTAGTTGGAGGCAGCCCAGGGGGACTAATGAAAAACTGTTTTTT CASSWRQPRGTNEKLFF
TRBD1 TRBJ1-4 18 once TRBV5-6 TGTGCCAGCAGTGGTTCTATTAAGGGGGGACAGCCTAATGAAAAACTGTTTTTT CASSGSIKGGQPNEKLFF
TRBD2 TRBJ2-7 16 NA TRBV10-3 TGTGCCATCCTTGCTCCCTCAACTAGCGGGAGAAATGAGCAGTACTTC CAILAPSTSGRNEQYF
TRBD1 TRBJ2-1 17 NA TRBV4-2 TGTGCCAGCAGCCAGCCTCACAGGGGACCGTGGAACAATGAGCAGTTCTTC CASSQPHRGPWNNEQFF
NA TRBJ2-7 16 NA TRBV6-5 TGTGCCAGCAGTTGGGGATTTAGCGGAGCGGGCTACGAGCAGTACTTC CASSWGFSGAGYEQYF
TRBD1 TRBJ2-5 20 NA TRBV4-2 TGTGCCAGCAGCCAAGAAGCCCGGGACAGGGGCCCGGACTTCGTCGTAGAGCAGTACTTC CASSQEARDRGPDFVVEQYF
TRBD1 TRBJ2-1 15 NA TRBV7-2 TGTGCCAGCAGCTTGGGCGACAGGGCTAGGAATGAGCAGTTCTTC CASSLGDRARNEQFF
NA TRBJ2-1 20 few TRBV7-6 TGTGCCAGCAGCTTGAGGCCCGTCGGTGGGAGTTCCCTCCTAGACAATGAGCAGTTCTTC CASSLRPVGGSSLLDNEQFF
NA TRBJ2-5 19 once TRBV4-3 TGCGCCAGCAGCCAAGATCTCATGGTACAGAGTAGTGGGCAAGAGACCCAGTACTTC CASSQDLMVQSSGQETQYF
NA TRBJ2-7 15 NA TRBV29-1 TGCAGCGATAAAGCCGGGACTCAGAGCTCCTACGAGCAGTACTTC CSDKAGTQSSYEQYF
NA TRBJ1-1 13 few TRBV27 TGTGCCAGCACCACCCGGTCGAACACTGAAGCTTTCTTT CASTTRSNTEAFF
NA TRBJ1-2 17 NA TRBV4-1 TGCGCCAGCAGCCAAGAGGTACCAGGGGAGTTTAACTATGGCTACACCTTC CASSQEVPGEFNYGYTF
NA TRBJ2-5 13 NA TRBV29-1 TGCAGCGTTGAAGTGCAGGGTCAAGAGGCCCAGTACTTC CSVEVQGQEAQYF
TRBD2 TRBJ2-1 17 NA TRBV11-2 TGTGCCAGCAGCTTAGATCAAAGTCCTAGCGGGAGGAATGAGCAGTTCTTC CASSLDQSPSGRNEQFF
TRBD1 TRBJ2-7 17 NA TRBV4-3 TGCGCCAGCAGCCAAGATTGGAGGACAGGTCCTACCTACGAGCAGTACTTC CASSQDWRTGPTYEQYF
TRBD2 TRBJ2-7 17 NA TRBV5-6 TGTGCCAGCAGCTCGAGCCGACTAGCGGGAGCTCACTACGAGCAGTACTTC CASSSSRLAGAHYEQYF
NA TRBJ2-7 14 NA TRBV4-1 TGCGCCAGCAGCCAAGGGGGGGACCCCAGGGAGCAGTACTTC CASSQGGDPREQYF
TRBD2 TRBJ2-5 18 once TRBV27 TGTGCCAGCAGTTTTATCGTCTCTAGCGGAGGGCTGAAAGAGACCCAGTACTTC CASSFIVSSGGLKETQYF
TRBD1 TRBJ2-7 17 NA TRBV7-9 TGTGCCAGCAGCCCCAACCCAGGGGGCAGACGGTCCCACGAGCAGTACTTC CASSPNPGGRRSHEQYF
NA TRBJ2-7 15 NA TRBV11-2 TGTGCCAGCAGCTCCCATCGCGCGGAGTCCTACGAGCAGTACTTC CASSSHRAESYEQYF
TRBD2 TRBJ2-3 16 NA TRBV5-4 TGTGCCAGCAGCACCTGGACTAGCGGGAGGTATGATACGCAGTATTTT CASSTWTSGRYDTQYF
TRBD2 TRBJ2-5 15 NA TRBV4-3 TGCGCCAGCAGCCAAGGGCGGGAGGGCCGGGAGACCCAGTACTTC CASSQGREGRETQYF
NA TRBJ1-1 14 NA TRBV11-2 TGTGCCAGCAGCTTATCCCACAGGGCCGATGAAGCTTTCTTT CASSLSHRADEAFF
TRBD1 TRBJ2-1 15 NA TRBV28 TGTGCCAGCCCCCCCGGGACAGGGGCCTACAATGAGCAGTTCTTC CASPPGTGAYNEQFF
TRBD1 TRBJ1-1 18 NA TRBV4-2 TGTGCCAGCAGCCACCTACAGGGGGCGAGGAGAATGAACACTGAAGCTTTCTTT CASSHLQGARRMNTEAFF
NA TRBJ1-5 20 NA TRBV27 TGTGCCAGCAGCCCAACCCGGGAACACTTTTCTTTAGCAATCAGCCAGCCCCAGCATTTT CASSPTREHFSLAISQPQHF
TRBD1 TRBJ2-3 20 NA TRBV4-2 TGTGCCAGCAGCCTCCCCGGGACAGGGGAACGACTCTCTAGCACAGATACGCAGTATTTT CASSLPGTGERLSSTDTQYF
TRBD2 TRBJ2-1 15 NA TRBV4-2 TGTGCCAGCAGCCAAAGGCTAGCGGGGTACAATGAGCAGTTCTTC CASSQRLAGYNEQFF
TRBD2 TRBJ2-3 16 once TRBV5-5 TGTGCCAGCATCTACCCGAGCGGGAGGGGAATAGATACGCAGTATTTT CASIYPSGRGIDTQYF
NA TRBJ2-1 15 NA TRBV11-1 TGTGCCAGCAGCCCACTGGGCAGGGGGGTCAATGAGCAGTTCTTC CASSPLGRGVNEQFF
NA TRBJ2-3 13 NA TRBV5-4 TGTGCCAGCAGCTTGGCCTCGGCAGATACGCAGTATTTT CASSLASADTQYF
TRBD1 TRBJ1-2 16 NA TRBV5-1 TGCGCCAGCAGCTTGGTGTTTGGACAGGGCATGATCGGCTACACCTTC CASSLVFGQGMIGYTF
TRBD2 TRBJ2-5 19 once TRBV4-1 TGCGCCAGCAGCCAAGATTGGGGCCTAGCGGGAGGGGGGCAAGAGACCCAGTACTTC CASSQDWGLAGGGQETQYF
NA TRBJ1-1 14 NA TRBV5-1 TGCGCCAGCAGCTTAACGGGGGGGAGGACTGAAGCTTTCTTT CASSLTGGRTEAFF